The entry below gives a single T cell receptor beta chain sequence along with its context. Its antigen remains unidentified. Germline is not matched at one junction end, which may reflect a read error. The sample is drawn from a study of tumor-infiltrating lymphocytes in primary liver carcinoma. Study background: Stage T1-T3 N0M0 tumors measured about 4.2 to 10 cm at most. General study points: Just about 7.5-25% of leading clones were found in every one of five regions. Top-250-clone fractions were significantly higher in tumors than in blood (p = 0.039).

The source material, 20-30 mg of unsorted bulk tissue, was used to co-extract RNA and DNA. Tumor samples all exceeded 80% viable tumor cells. The CDR3 covers 13 residues. From germline, CDR1 is MNHNS and CDR2 SASEGT. Using a constant-region primer together with ProtoScript II reverse transcriptase, TCR beta cDNA was made from roughly 520 ng of total RNA. Three nested multiplex PCR rounds, a slightly modified ARM-PCR, produced the libraries for TCR beta. The first two PCR rounds used TRBV1-TRBV30 forward primers with a C-beta reverse primer, approximately 11 cycles each. TCRdb reprocessed the multiplex PCR reads via MiXCR and lists one record per CDR3 protein. The repertoire holds roughly 100,000 distinct CDR3 sequences, with roughly 80% as singletons.

The source material was liver tumor tissue from sampling region 3. Indicated subset: tumor region T3, left-lateral pole. The receptor was derived from a man between 40 and 49 years old with primary liver carcinoma and hepatitis B virus infection. The chain joins TRBV6-1 to TRBJ1-1, with D possibly matching TRBD1 (6 bases). CDR3 coding DNA: TGTGCCAGCAGCAGGGTCTGGGACACTGAAGCATCCTTT. The encoded protein is CASSRVWDTEASF.